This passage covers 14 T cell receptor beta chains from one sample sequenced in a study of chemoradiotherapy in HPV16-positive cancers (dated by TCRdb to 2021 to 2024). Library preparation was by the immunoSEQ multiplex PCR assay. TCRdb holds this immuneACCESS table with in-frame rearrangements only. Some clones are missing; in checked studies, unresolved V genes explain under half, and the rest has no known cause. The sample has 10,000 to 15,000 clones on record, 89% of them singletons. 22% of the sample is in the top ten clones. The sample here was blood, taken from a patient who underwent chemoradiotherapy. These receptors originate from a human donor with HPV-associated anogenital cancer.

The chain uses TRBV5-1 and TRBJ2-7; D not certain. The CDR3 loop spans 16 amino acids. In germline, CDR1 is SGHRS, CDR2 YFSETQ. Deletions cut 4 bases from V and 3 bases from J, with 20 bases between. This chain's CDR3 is CASSPLDPGIHYEQYF. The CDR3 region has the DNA TGCGCCAGCAGCCCCTTGGACCCTGGAATCCACTACGAGCAGTACTTC.

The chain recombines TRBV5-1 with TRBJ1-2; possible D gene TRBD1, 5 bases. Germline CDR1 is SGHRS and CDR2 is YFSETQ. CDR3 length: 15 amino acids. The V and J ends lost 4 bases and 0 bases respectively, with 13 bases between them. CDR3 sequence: CASSRTQGANYGYTF. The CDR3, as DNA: TGCGCCAGCAGCCGGACCCAGGGCGCTAACTATGGCTACACCTTC.

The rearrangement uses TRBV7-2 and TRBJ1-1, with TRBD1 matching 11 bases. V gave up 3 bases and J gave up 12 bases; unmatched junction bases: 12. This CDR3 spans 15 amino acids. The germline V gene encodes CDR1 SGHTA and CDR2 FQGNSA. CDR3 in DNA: TGTGCCAGCAGCTTTACCTTATTGGACAGGGGGCGGACTTTCTTT. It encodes CASSFTLLDRGRTFF.

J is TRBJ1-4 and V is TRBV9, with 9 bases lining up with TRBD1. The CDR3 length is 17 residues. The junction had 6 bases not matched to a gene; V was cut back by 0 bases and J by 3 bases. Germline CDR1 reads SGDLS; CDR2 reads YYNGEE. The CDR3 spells CASSVGTGGAANEKLFF. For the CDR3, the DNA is TGTGCCAGCAGCGTAGGAACAGGGGGCGCGGCTAATGAAAAACTGTTTTTT.

CDR3 in amino acids: CASSPGLSRTEQYF. In DNA, the CDR3 is TGTGCCAGCTCACCGGGACTGTCTCGGACCGAGCAGTACTTC. The chain couples TRBV18 to TRBJ2-7, with D possibly matching TRBD2 (6 bases). Trimming stripped 3 bases from V and 6 bases from J, with 15 bases between. Germline CDR1 reads KGHSH; CDR2 reads LQKENI. The CDR3 consists of 14 residues.

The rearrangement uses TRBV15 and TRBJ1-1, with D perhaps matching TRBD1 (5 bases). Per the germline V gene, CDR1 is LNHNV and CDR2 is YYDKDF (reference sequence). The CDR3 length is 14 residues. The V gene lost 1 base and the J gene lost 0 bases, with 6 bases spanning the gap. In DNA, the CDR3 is TGTGCCACCAGCAGAGTGACAGTGAACACTGAAGCTTTCTTT. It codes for CATSRVTVNTEAFF.

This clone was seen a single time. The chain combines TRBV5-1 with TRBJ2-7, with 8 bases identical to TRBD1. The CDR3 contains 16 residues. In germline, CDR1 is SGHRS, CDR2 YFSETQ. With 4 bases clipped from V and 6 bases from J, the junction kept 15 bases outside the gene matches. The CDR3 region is CASSRQGQDPQGEQYF. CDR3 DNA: TGCGCCAGCAGCAGACAGGGGCAGGACCCCCAGGGCGAGCAGTACTTC. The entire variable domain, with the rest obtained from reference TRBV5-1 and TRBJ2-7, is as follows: KAGVTQTPRYLIKTRGQQVTLSCSPISGHRSVSWYQQTPGQGLQFLFEYFSETQRNKGNFPGRFSGRQFSNSRSEMNVSTLELGDSALYLCASSRQGQDPQGEQYFGPGTRLTVT.

CDR3 loop: CAISESADSYEQYF. DNA of the CDR3: TGTGCCATCAGTGAGTCGGCGGACTCCTACGAGCAGTACTTC. The chain joins TRBV10-3 to TRBJ2-7; D is ambiguous. V lost 0 bases, J lost 0 bases, and 6 bases lay in between. The CDR3 length is 14 residues. The germline V gene has CDR1 ENHRY and CDR2 SYGVKD.

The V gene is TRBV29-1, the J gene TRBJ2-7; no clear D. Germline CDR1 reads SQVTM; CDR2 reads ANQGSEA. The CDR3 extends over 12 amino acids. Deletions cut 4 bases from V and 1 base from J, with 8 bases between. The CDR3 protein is CSVGVTSYEQYF. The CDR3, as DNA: TGCAGCGTTGGGGTCACATCCTACGAGCAGTACTTC.

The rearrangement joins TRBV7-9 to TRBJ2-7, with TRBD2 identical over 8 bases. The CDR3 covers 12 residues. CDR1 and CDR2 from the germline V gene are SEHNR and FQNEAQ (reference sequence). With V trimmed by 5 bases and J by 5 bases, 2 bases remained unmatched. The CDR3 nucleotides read TGTGCCAGCAGCGGACTAGCTAACGAGCAGTACTTC. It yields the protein CASSGLANEQYF.

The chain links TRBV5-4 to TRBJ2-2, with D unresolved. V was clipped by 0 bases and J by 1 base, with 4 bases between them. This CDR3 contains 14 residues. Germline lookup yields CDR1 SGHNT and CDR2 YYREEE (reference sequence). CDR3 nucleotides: TGTGCCAGCAGCTTGGGGGTGAACACCGGGGAGCTGTTTTTT. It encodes CASSLGVNTGELFF.

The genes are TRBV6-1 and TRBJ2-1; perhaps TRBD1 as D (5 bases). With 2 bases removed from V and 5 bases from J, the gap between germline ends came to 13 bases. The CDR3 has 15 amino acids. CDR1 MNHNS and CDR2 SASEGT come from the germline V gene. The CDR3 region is CASSEWGKEHNEQFF. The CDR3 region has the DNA TGTGCCAGCAGTGAATGGGGCAAAGAACACAATGAGCAGTTCTTC.

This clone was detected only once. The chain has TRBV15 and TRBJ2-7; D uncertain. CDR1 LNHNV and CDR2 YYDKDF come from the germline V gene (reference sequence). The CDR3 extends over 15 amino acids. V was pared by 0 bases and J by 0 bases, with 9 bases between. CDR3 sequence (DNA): TGTGCCACCAGCAGAGATATAGGGAACTCCTACGAGCAGTACTTC. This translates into CATSRDIGNSYEQYF.

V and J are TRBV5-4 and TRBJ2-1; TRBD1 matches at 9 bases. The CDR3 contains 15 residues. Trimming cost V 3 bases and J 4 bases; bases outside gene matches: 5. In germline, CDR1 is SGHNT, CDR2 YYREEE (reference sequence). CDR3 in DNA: TGTGCCAGCAGCTCACCGGGACAGGGATACAATGAGCAGTTCTTC. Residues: CASSSPGQGYNEQFF.